A selection of T cell receptor beta chains follows, all from one sample in a study of blood T cell repertoires in COVID-19. Profiling relied on immunoSEQ multiplex PCR, and the TCRdb table lists in-frame clones only, not all of them. Of roughly 33,000 clones in the sample, 70% to 90% were seen once. Sequencing input: peripheral blood. Source of these receptors: a human donor in a cohort sampled during active COVID-19. CDR3s include the opening cysteine and the closing phenylalanine or tryptophan. A D gene is named only where the DNA matches it firmly.

d_call j_call v_call cdr3_nt cdr3_aa
TRBD2 TRBJ2-7 TRBV14 TGTGCCAGCAGCCGCGGGTTTTGGGGGGGGTCCTACGAGCAGTACTTC CASSRGFWGGSYEQYF
TRBD1 TRBJ2-1 TRBV7-6 TGTGCCAGCAGCTTAGGGTACAGGGACAGCTACAATGAGCAGTTCTTC CASSLGYRDSYNEQFF
. TRBJ1-6 TRBV2 TGTGCCAGCAGCCGGGAAATCCGGGGTGCACCCCTCCACTTT CASSREIRGAPLHF
TRBD1 TRBJ1-2 TRBV6-5 TGTGCCAGCAGTTCCGGGACAGGGGAATCCTACACCTTC CASSSGTGESYTF
TRBD1 TRBJ2-4 TRBV7-9 TGTGCCAGCAGCTTACTACCCGTCCGGGACAGGGGAAACATTCAGTACTTC CASSLLPVRDRGNIQYF
TRBD2 TRBJ2-3 TRBV7-8 TGTGCCAGCAGCTTAGGAGCGGGGCACACAGATACGCAGTATTTT CASSLGAGHTDTQYF
. TRBJ1-4 TRBV3-1/TRBV3-2 TGTGCCAGCAGCCCCAACGGGGGATATGAAAAACTGTTTTTT CASSPNGGYEKLFF
. TRBJ2-3 TRBV28 TGTGCCAGCACCCCGGGACACCCCCGGGATACGCAGTATTTT CASTPGHPRDTQYF
. TRBJ2-2 TRBV9 TGTGCCAGCAGCGTAGGCCAGGGGCCCGACACCGGGGAGCTGTTTTTT CASSVGQGPDTGELFF
TRBD1 TRBJ1-1 TRBV6-5 TGTGCCAGCAGTTACGGGGACAGATTGAACACTGAAGCTTTCTTT CASSYGDRLNTEAFF